Each of the 17 T cell receptor beta chains below was sequenced from the same sample in a study of T cells in Graves' hyperthyroidism and ophthalmopathy. From RNA transcripts, TCR beta CDR3 regions were amplified. With the HTBI primer set, the TCR CDR3 went through a first round of RT-PCR. TCRdb re-called the multiplex PCR reads through MiXCR, storing one row per CDR3 protein. The sample shows roughly 750,000 distinct CDR3 sequences, 16% of them seen only once. The sample taken for sequencing was blood. These receptors were collected from a man aged 18-30 years with Graves' hyperthyroidism.

J is TRBJ2-1 and V is TRBV9, with 10 bases fitting TRBD2. CDR1 and CDR2 (germline): SGDLS, YYNGEE. The J segment lost 3 bases and the V segment lost 3 bases, leaving 3 bases of the junction unmatched. The CDR3 length is 15 residues. The CDR3 region has the DNA TGTGCCAGCAGCGCTAGCGGGAGCTTCTACAATGAGCAGTTCTTC. Amino acid sequence: CASSASGSFYNEQFF.

This clonotype has more than one count but fewer than ten. The V call is TRBV18, the J call TRBJ2-7, with D perhaps given as TRBD1 or TRBD2 (5 bases each). Germline-derived CDR1 and CDR2 are KGHSH and LQKENI. Trimming left V 1 base short and J 2 bases short, with 12 bases between. This CDR3 has 15 residues. The CDR3 loop is CASSPRGSQTYEQYF. CDR3 in DNA: TGTGCCAGCTCACCACGGGGGTCTCAAACCTACGAGCAGTACTTC.

Comment on this clonotype: Given a much more abundant clone one base away, this may be a read error. The chain couples TRBV5-1 to TRBJ2-1; either TRBD1 or TRBD2 may supply D (5 bases each). The CDR3 is 14 amino acids. V dropped 3 bases and J dropped 10 bases, with 17 bases sitting between them. In germline, CDR1 is SGHRS, CDR2 YFSETQ. The CDR3 region is CASSSGLSKGEQFF. In nucleotides, the CDR3 is TGCGCCAGCAGCTCGGGGCTATCCAAGGGGGAGCAGTTCTTC.

The table lists this clonotype with many counts. The rearrangement uses TRBV29-1 and TRBJ1-1; D uncertain. The CDR3 covers 11 residues. Germline CDR1 is SQVTM and CDR2 is ANQGSEA. V was pared by 4 bases and J by 4 bases, with 7 bases between. In DNA, the CDR3 is TGCAGCGTTGGATTAAGCACTGAAGCTTTCTTT. Translation: CSVGLSTEAFF. The full variable domain, rest sourced from reference TRBV29-1 and TRBJ1-1, is SAVISQKPSRDICQRGTSLTIQCQVDSQVTMMFWYRQQPGQSLTLIATANQGSEATYESGFVIDKFPISRPNLTFSTLTVSNMSPEDSSIYLCSVGLSTEAFFGQGTRLTVV.

The table lists this clonotype with a few counts. V is TRBV19 and J is TRBJ2-5; 7 bases line up with TRBD2. CDR1 LNHDA and CDR2 SQIVND come from the germline V gene (reference sequence). This CDR3 spans 13 amino acids. J was trimmed by 3 bases and V by 4 bases; bases with no gene match: 2. The CDR3 is CASSSRGEETQYF. The DNA of the CDR3 is TGTGCCAGTAGTAGTCGGGGGGAAGAGACCCAGTACTTC.

This clonotype has only a few counts. V is TRBV7-9 and J is TRBJ2-5; D call uncertain. Trimming left V 7 bases short and J 0 bases short, with 12 bases between. The CDR3 contains 14 residues. Germline CDR1 reads SEHNR; CDR2 reads FQNEAQ (reference sequence). CDR3 DNA: TGTGCCAGCACCCCGCGGCAACACCAAGAGACCCAGTACTTC. This sequence encodes CASTPRQHQETQYF.

This clonotype was picked up many times. The chain recombines TRBV20-1 with TRBJ2-7; 14 nucleotides agree with TRBD2. Germline V gene lookup returns CDR1 DFQATT and CDR2 SNEGSKA (reference sequence). The CDR3 length is 14 residues. V gave up 6 bases and J gave up 3 bases; unmatched junction bases: 4. The CDR3: CSARGLAGDYEQYF. In DNA form, the CDR3 reads TGCAGTGCCCGGGGACTAGCGGGGGACTACGAGCAGTACTTC.

This clonotype was recorded many times. The rearrangement uses TRBV20-1 and TRBJ2-1; no reliable D call. V shed 0 bases and J shed 4 bases, with 19 bases lying between them. Germline lookup yields CDR1 DFQATT and CDR2 SNEGSKA (reference sequence). The CDR3 is 17 amino acids. CDR3 nucleotides: TGCAGTGCTAGAGATCTCAGCGCGAAAAAAGGTTACAATGAGCAGTTCTTC. It translates to CSARDLSAKKGYNEQFF.

This clonotype was seen at least ten times. V is TRBV20-1 and J is TRBJ2-7; possibly TRBD1 for D (6 bases). The ends were cut back, 6 bases at V and 6 bases at J, with 12 bases in the middle. This CDR3 is built from 11 residues. Germline V CDR1 and CDR2: DFQATT, SNEGSKA (reference sequence). CDR3 DNA: TGCAGTGCCGCCAGGGGATTCGAGCAGTACTTC. Amino acid sequence: CSAARGFEQYF.

CDR3 protein: CASKRDRDTEAFF. CDR3 bases: TGTGCCAGCAAGCGCGACAGGGACACTGAAGCTTTCTTT. The rearrangement links TRBV6-1 to TRBJ1-1; 7 positions match TRBD1. CDR1 MNHNS and CDR2 SASEGT come from the germline V gene. V shed 7 bases, J shed 3 bases, and the junction held 5 bases outside the gene matches. The CDR3 contains 13 residues.

This clonotype was recorded a few times. V usage is TRBV6-1 and J usage is TRBJ2-3, with D possibly matching TRBD2 (6 bases). Trimming left V 10 bases short and J 5 bases short, with 19 bases between. Germline V CDR1 and CDR2: MNHNS, SASEGT. The CDR3 spans 14 residues. The CDR3, as DNA: TGTGCCACCTCGGAGAGGAGGGAGATAGATACGCAGTATTTT. This translates into CATSERREIDTQYF.

This clonotype was picked up a small number of times. This rearrangement joins TRBV3-1 to TRBJ2-5; no reliable D call. CDR1 LGHDT and CDR2 YNNKEL come from the germline V gene (reference sequence). V was trimmed by 0 bases and J by 1 base, leaving 9 bases between them. The CDR3 runs to 15 residues. The CDR3: CASSQDGQIQETQYF. CDR3 sequence (DNA): TGTGCCAGCAGCCAAGACGGCCAAATCCAAGAGACCCAGTACTTC.

This clonotype was detected many times. V gene TRBV12-3 or TRBV12-4 combines with J gene TRBJ1-1; D call uncertain. The CDR3 loop spans 13 amino acids. V gave up 6 bases and J gave up 1 base, with 9 bases separating them. CDR3 in amino acids: CASRDSGNTEAFF. The CDR3 DNA reads as TGTGCCAGCAGAGATAGCGGGAACACTGAAGCTTTCTTT.

In this sample, this clonotype turned up many times. The rearrangement joins TRBV28 to TRBJ1-1; D is unresolved. CDR1 is MDHEN and CDR2 is SYDVKM in the germline V gene. CDR3 size: 13 residues. Trimming stripped 7 bases from V and 0 bases from J, with 9 bases between. CDR3 region: CASTGYMNTEAFF. The CDR3 DNA reads TGTGCCAGCACCGGATACATGAACACTGAAGCTTTCTTT.

This chain uses TRBV19 with TRBJ1-5, with D unclear. Trimming took 7 bases from V and 3 from J, leaving 16 bases between them. Looked up from germline, CDR1 is LNHDA and CDR2 is SQIVND (reference sequence). The length of the CDR3 is 15 residues. This chain's CDR3 is CASNTPGKNNQPQHF. DNA of the CDR3: TGTGCCAGTAACACCCCAGGAAAAAACAATCAGCCCCAGCATTTT.

This clonotype was detected many times. The DNA for the CDR3 is TGTGCCAGCAGCTCCAGTCGGGGCACAGATACGCAGTATTTT. It translates to CASSSSRGTDTQYF. V gene TRBV7-3 combines with J gene TRBJ2-3; D is uncertain. The CDR3 consists of 14 residues. Germline V gene lookup returns CDR1 SGHTA and CDR2 FQGTGA. Trimming pared 4 bases from V and 1 base from J, leaving 9 bases between.

This clonotype was counted at least ten times. The V and J genes are TRBV28 and TRBJ2-1, with D perhaps TRBD1 or TRBD2 (5 bases each). Germline CDR1 reads MDHEN; CDR2 reads SYDVKM. The V end lost 3 bases, the J end lost 4 bases, and 22 bases lay between the germline ends. The CDR3 extends over 18 amino acids. For the CDR3, the DNA is TGTGCCAGCAGTTTCTCCCTGGAGGAGACAGTTAGATACAATGAGCAGTTCTTC. Its protein is CASSFSLEETVRYNEQFF.